The rows below give T cell receptor beta chains drawn from one sample of a study of multiple sclerosis patients with progressive multifocal leukoencephalopathy. Profiled with immunoSEQ multiplex PCR; TCRdb holds only in-frame clones, not every one. The table shows about 25,000 clones, with around 93% occurring only once. The sequences come from PBMCs, collected from a patient treated with natalizumab. These receptor sequences come from a man aged 25 to 45 with multiple sclerosis. Both conserved end residues are part of each CDR3. A D gene is named only where the DNA matches it firmly. The listing skips clone size in some rows; elsewhere it reads once, few, many or a size class.

v_call: TRBV30; d_call: TRBD1; j_call: TRBJ1-4; clone_size: -; cdr3_aa: CAWSSRGLSKLFF; cdr3_nt: TGTGCCTGGAGTTCAAGGGGGCTTTCAAAACTGTTTTTT
v_call: TRBV10-3; d_call: TRBD1; j_call: TRBJ1-2; clone_size: -; cdr3_aa: CAITQQGDGYTF; cdr3_nt: TGTGCCATCACCCAGCAGGGGGACGGCTACACCTTC
v_call: TRBV7-2; d_call: -; j_call: TRBJ1-1; clone_size: -; cdr3_aa: CANQAPGGPATMNTEAFF; cdr3_nt: TGTGCCAACCAAGCCCCGGGGGGGCCCGCCACTATGAACACTGAAGCTTTCTTT
v_call: TRBV4-3; d_call: TRBD1; j_call: TRBJ1-2; clone_size: -; cdr3_aa: CASSQSGTGGGYGYTF; cdr3_nt: TGCGCCAGCAGCCAATCCGGGACAGGGGGCGGCTATGGCTACACCTTC
v_call: TRBV5-4; d_call: TRBD1; j_call: TRBJ2-4; clone_size: -; cdr3_aa: CASFRQGQSKNIQYF; cdr3_nt: TGTGCCAGCTTCCGACAGGGCCAATCCAAAAACATTCAGTACTTC
v_call: TRBV6-6; d_call: TRBD1; j_call: TRBJ1-1; clone_size: -; cdr3_aa: CASSRQGHTEAFF; cdr3_nt: TGTGCCAGCAGCCGACAGGGCCACACTGAAGCTTTCTTT
v_call: TRBV2; d_call: -; j_call: TRBJ2-3; clone_size: -; cdr3_aa: CASSEAVTGSTDTQYF; cdr3_nt: TGTGCCAGCAGTGAAGCAGTGACAGGAAGCACAGATACGCAGTATTTT
v_call: TRBV19; d_call: -; j_call: TRBJ1-1; clone_size: -; cdr3_aa: CASSIWAENTEAFF; cdr3_nt: TGTGCCAGTAGTATCTGGGCAGAGAACACTGAAGCTTTCTTT
v_call: TRBV19; d_call: TRBD2; j_call: TRBJ2-6; clone_size: -; cdr3_aa: CASSIRWGLAGPLSGANVLTF; cdr3_nt: TGTGCCAGTAGTATCCGTTGGGGACTAGCGGGCCCTCTCTCTGGGGCCAACGTCCTGACTTTC
v_call: TRBV6-5; d_call: -; j_call: TRBJ1-1; clone_size: -; cdr3_aa: CASRLGENTEAFF; cdr3_nt: TGTGCCAGCCGCTTGGGGGAGAACACTGAAGCTTTCTTT
v_call: TRBV10-2; d_call: -; j_call: TRBJ1-2; clone_size: -; cdr3_aa: CASSESSRYSDYGYTF; cdr3_nt: TGCGCCAGCAGTGAGTCGAGTAGATATTCAGACTATGGCTACACCTTC
v_call: TRBV11-2; d_call: TRBD2; j_call: TRBJ2-1; clone_size: -; cdr3_aa: CASSLEPAGGPNEQFF; cdr3_nt: TGTGCCAGCAGCTTAGAGCCAGCGGGAGGGCCTAATGAGCAGTTCTTC
v_call: TRBV27; d_call: -; j_call: TRBJ1-1; clone_size: -; cdr3_aa: CASSLNPSIWGNTEAFF; cdr3_nt: TGTGCCAGCAGTTTGAACCCCTCCATTTGGGGGAACACTGAAGCTTTCTTT
v_call: TRBV4-3; d_call: -; j_call: TRBJ2-7; clone_size: -; cdr3_aa: CASSQDHVREYEQYF; cdr3_nt: TGCGCCAGCAGCCAAGACCATGTCAGAGAATACGAGCAGTACTTC
v_call: TRBV18; d_call: -; j_call: TRBJ2-7; clone_size: -; cdr3_aa: CASAPRGDPYEQYF; cdr3_nt: TGTGCCAGCGCCCCTAGGGGAGATCCCTACGAGCAGTACTTC
v_call: TRBV2; d_call: -; j_call: TRBJ1-6; clone_size: -; cdr3_aa: CASSPQGGNSPLHF; cdr3_nt: TGTGCCAGTTCTCCTCAAGGTGGTAATTCACCCCTCCACTTT
v_call: TRBV19; d_call: -; j_call: TRBJ2-1; clone_size: -; cdr3_aa: CASSTSASSYNEQFF; cdr3_nt: TGTGCCAGTAGCACCAGCGCAAGCTCCTACAATGAGCAGTTCTTC
v_call: TRBV19; d_call: TRBD1; j_call: TRBJ1-1; clone_size: -; cdr3_aa: CASSMDRQGNTEAFF; cdr3_nt: TGTGCCAGTAGTATGGACCGACAGGGGAACACTGAAGCTTTCTTT
v_call: TRBV10-3; d_call: -; j_call: TRBJ2-5; clone_size: -; cdr3_aa: CATLEAGETQYF; cdr3_nt: TGTGCCACCCTAGAGGCAGGAGAGACCCAGTACTTC
v_call: TRBV6-5; d_call: -; j_call: TRBJ1-5; clone_size: once; cdr3_aa: CASSYDDRPNQPQHF; cdr3_nt: TGTGCCAGCAGTTACGACGACAGGCCGAATCAGCCCCAGCATTTT
v_call: TRBV5-4; d_call: TRBD1; j_call: TRBJ2-1; clone_size: -; cdr3_aa: CASSSTGELNEQFF; cdr3_nt: TGTGCCAGCAGCTCAACAGGGGAACTCAATGAGCAGTTCTTC
v_call: TRBV18; d_call: -; j_call: TRBJ2-2; clone_size: -; cdr3_aa: CASSSQGNTGELFF; cdr3_nt: TGTGCCAGCTCATCTCAGGGAAACACCGGGGAGCTGTTTTTT
v_call: TRBV4-3; d_call: -; j_call: TRBJ2-3; clone_size: -; cdr3_aa: CASSQVVTRTDTQYF; cdr3_nt: TGCGCCAGCAGCCAAGTTGTTACCAGGACAGATACGCAGTATTTT
v_call: TRBV5-6; d_call: -; j_call: TRBJ1-1; clone_size: once; cdr3_aa: CASSLELTEAFF; cdr3_nt: TGTGCCAGCAGCTTGGAACTCACTGAAGCTTTCTTT
v_call: TRBV7-7; d_call: -; j_call: TRBJ2-3; clone_size: -; cdr3_aa: CASSPLTPDTQYF; cdr3_nt: TGTGCCAGCAGTCCTCTAACCCCGGATACGCAGTATTTT
v_call: TRBV19; d_call: -; j_call: TRBJ2-6; clone_size: -; cdr3_aa: CASSGPVRIEAGANVLTF; cdr3_nt: TGTGCCAGTAGTGGGCCGGTTAGGATAGAGGCTGGGGCCAACGTCCTGACTTTC
v_call: TRBV27; d_call: -; j_call: TRBJ2-1; clone_size: -; cdr3_aa: CASSFGGYEQFF; cdr3_nt: TGTGCCAGCAGTTTTGGGGGATACGAGCAGTTCTTC
v_call: TRBV11-2; d_call: -; j_call: TRBJ2-3; clone_size: -; cdr3_aa: CASSPGQLRPRGTQYF; cdr3_nt: TGTGCCAGCAGCCCGGGACAACTAAGACCCCGGGGAACGCAGTATTTT
v_call: TRBV7-8; d_call: TRBD2; j_call: TRBJ2-1; clone_size: -; cdr3_aa: CASSWPGLAPSYNEQFF; cdr3_nt: TGTGCCAGCAGCTGGCCGGGACTAGCGCCATCCTACAATGAGCAGTTCTTC
v_call: TRBV4-1; d_call: TRBD2; j_call: TRBJ2-7; clone_size: few; cdr3_aa: CASSQDGGRYEQYF; cdr3_nt: TGCGCCAGCAGCCAAGACGGCGGGAGGTACGAGCAGTACTTC
v_call: TRBV30; d_call: TRBD1; j_call: TRBJ1-2; clone_size: -; cdr3_aa: CAWSKAGQGYGYTF; cdr3_nt: TGTGCCTGGAGTAAGGCGGGACAGGGCTATGGCTACACCTTC
v_call: TRBV7-8; d_call: -; j_call: TRBJ1-5; clone_size: -; cdr3_aa: CASSLRGGAPWQPQHF; cdr3_nt: TGTGCCAGCAGCTTACGTGGGGGGGCGCCTTGGCAGCCCCAGCATTTT
v_call: TRBV30; d_call: TRBD1; j_call: TRBJ1-2; clone_size: -; cdr3_aa: CAWMTGLNYGYTF; cdr3_nt: TGTGCCTGGATGACAGGGCTTAACTATGGCTACACCTTC
v_call: TRBV4-3; d_call: -; j_call: TRBJ1-4; clone_size: -; cdr3_aa: CASSQRSNEKLFF; cdr3_nt: TGCGCCAGCAGCCAAAGGAGTAATGAAAAACTGTTTTTT
v_call: TRBV27; d_call: TRBD2; j_call: TRBJ2-3; clone_size: -; cdr3_aa: CASTGTSGRLNTQYF; cdr3_nt: TGTGCCAGCACGGGGACTAGCGGGAGGCTTAATACGCAGTATTTT
v_call: TRBV19; d_call: -; j_call: TRBJ2-4; clone_size: -; cdr3_aa: CASGVAKNIQYF; cdr3_nt: TGTGCCAGCGGAGTAGCCAAAAACATTCAGTACTTC
v_call: TRBV30; d_call: -; j_call: TRBJ2-1; clone_size: -; cdr3_aa: CAWSVGTLYNEQFF; cdr3_nt: TGTGCCTGGAGTGTTGGGACACTCTACAATGAGCAGTTCTTC
v_call: TRBV18; d_call: -; j_call: TRBJ2-5; clone_size: -; cdr3_aa: CASSLSSTGAQETQYF; cdr3_nt: TGTGCCAGCTCCCTCTCTAGTACGGGCGCACAAGAGACCCAGTACTTC
v_call: TRBV30; d_call: -; j_call: TRBJ1-6; clone_size: -; cdr3_aa: CAWSRGGWSPLHF; cdr3_nt: TGTGCCTGGAGTAGAGGGGGATGGTCACCCCTCCACTTT
v_call: TRBV21-1; d_call: -; j_call: TRBJ1-3; clone_size: -; cdr3_aa: CASSIVMLQHARNTIYF; cdr3_nt: TGTGCCAGCAGTATCGTGATGCTACAACACGCACGAAACACCATATATTTT
v_call: TRBV4-1; d_call: TRBD1; j_call: TRBJ1-1; clone_size: -; cdr3_aa: CASSQDIGTANTEAFF; cdr3_nt: TGCGCCAGCAGCCAAGATATCGGGACAGCGAACACTGAAGCTTTCTTT
v_call: TRBV29-1; d_call: -; j_call: TRBJ2-5; clone_size: -; cdr3_aa: CSVGNSGGAGTQYF; cdr3_nt: TGCAGCGTTGGTAATAGTGGGGGCGCGGGGACCCAGTACTTC
v_call: TRBV5-1; d_call: -; j_call: TRBJ1-4; clone_size: once; cdr3_aa: CASSTSSRQDEKLFF; cdr3_nt: TGCGCCAGCAGCACGTCGTCGCGGCAGGATGAAAAACTGTTTTTT
v_call: TRBV7-7; d_call: TRBD1; j_call: TRBJ1-3; clone_size: -; cdr3_aa: CASSPGTGRSGNTIYF; cdr3_nt: TGTGCCAGCAGCCCCGGGACAGGCCGCTCTGGAAACACCATATATTTT
v_call: TRBV1; d_call: -; j_call: TRBJ2-2; clone_size: few; cdr3_aa: CTGGSRTTTGELFF; cdr3_nt: TGCACCGGCGGGAGCAGGACCACTACCGGGGAGCTGTTTTTT
v_call: TRBV5-4; d_call: -; j_call: TRBJ1-3; clone_size: few; cdr3_aa: CASSLGTALSGNTIYF; cdr3_nt: TGTGCCAGCAGCTTGGGGACAGCGCTCTCTGGAAACACCATATATTTT
v_call: TRBV4-3; d_call: -; j_call: TRBJ1-2; clone_size: -; cdr3_aa: CASSQDREGGGYGYTF; cdr3_nt: TGCGCCAGCAGCCAAGATCGAGAGGGGGGGGGCTATGGCTACACCTTC
v_call: TRBV6-1; d_call: -; j_call: TRBJ1-1; clone_size: -; cdr3_aa: CASSEKGGGTEAFF; cdr3_nt: TGTGCCAGCAGTGAAAAGGGGGGTGGCACTGAAGCTTTCTTT